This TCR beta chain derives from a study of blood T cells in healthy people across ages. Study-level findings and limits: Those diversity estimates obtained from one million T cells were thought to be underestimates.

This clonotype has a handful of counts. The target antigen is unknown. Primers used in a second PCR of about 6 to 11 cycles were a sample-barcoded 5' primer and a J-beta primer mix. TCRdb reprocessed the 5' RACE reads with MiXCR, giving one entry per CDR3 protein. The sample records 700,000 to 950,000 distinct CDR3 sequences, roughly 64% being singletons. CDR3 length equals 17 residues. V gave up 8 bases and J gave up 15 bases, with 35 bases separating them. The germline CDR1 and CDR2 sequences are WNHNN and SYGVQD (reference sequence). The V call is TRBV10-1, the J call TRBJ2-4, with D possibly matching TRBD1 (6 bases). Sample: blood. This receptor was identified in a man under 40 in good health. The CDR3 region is CASAEDHARGRGSPLYF. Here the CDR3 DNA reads TGCGCCAGCGCGGAGGACCATGCTAGGGGAAGGGGGTCCCCCTTGTACTTC.